Below, 20 T cell receptor beta chains from the same sample are listed, as sequenced in a study of T cells in Graves' hyperthyroidism and ophthalmopathy (dated by TCRdb to about 2019). Library preparation was by multiplex PCR. Instrument used: Illumina HiSeq 2000. The TCR beta CDR3 regions were amplified from RNA transcripts. The TCR CDR3 was subjected to a first round of RT-PCR using the HTBI primer set and the Qiagen OneStep RT-PCR kit. TCRdb trimmed public reads at Q25 via fastp, called clones via MiXCR and kept in-frame beta chains. CDR3 protein duplicates are merged, each entry listing the most common genes and DNA. In all, the sample holds fewer than 750,000 distinct CDR3 sequences, and 40% to 55% of those were seen once. The ten largest clonotypes hold more than 7% of the sample. Input material: peripheral blood or thyroid tissue (not recorded which). The source of these receptors is a woman in her late teens or twenties with Graves' hyperthyroidism.

The V and J genes are TRBV7-9 and TRBJ1-5; a weak D match, TRBD1 (5 bases). The CDR3 contains 17 residues. Trimming took off 5 bases at V and 1 base at J, with 18 bases between the two ends. Looked up from germline, CDR1 is SEHNR and CDR2 is FQNEAQ (reference sequence). The DNA of the CDR3 is TGTGCCAGCAGCCCCGGAATCAGGGAGGGAAGCAATCAGCCCCAGCATTTT. Translating it yields CASSPGIREGSNQPQHF.

A few counts support this clonotype. The rearrangement joins TRBV6-5 to TRBJ2-5; TRBD1 might be the D (6 bases). The CDR3 consists of 14 residues. Deletions cut 6 bases from V and 5 bases from J, with 16 bases between. Germline V gene lookup returns CDR1 MNHEY and CDR2 SVGAGI. CDR3 sequence: CASRAQQGRETQYF. In DNA form, the CDR3 reads TGTGCCAGCAGGGCCCAACAGGGTCGGGAGACCCAGTACTTC.

This clonotype showed up many times. The chain couples TRBV6-6 to TRBJ2-7; D possibly matches TRBD1 or TRBD2 (6 bases each). Germline CDR1 reads MNHNY; CDR2 reads SVGAGI (reference sequence). The ends were cut back, 6 bases at V and 6 bases at J, with 18 bases in the middle. The CDR3 runs 14 residues. The CDR3 loop is CASSPLSGGGEQYF. The CDR3 DNA reads as TGTGCCAGCAGCCCCCTATCCGGAGGGGGCGAGCAGTACTTC.

This clonotype was counted between two and nine times. DNA of the CDR3: TGTGCCAGCAGCACAGGGGGCACCTACGAGCAGTACTTC. Translation gives CASSTGGTYEQYF. J is TRBJ2-7 and V is TRBV12-3 or TRBV12-4; the match to TRBD1 covers 9 bases. The CDR3 totals 13 residues. V lost 6 bases to trimming and J lost 2 bases; unmatched junction nucleotides: 2.

Comments on this clonotype: The CDR3 does not end in the conserved phenylalanine or tryptophan, so this is likely a read error. V is TRBV7-3 and J is TRBJ2-7; D is unresolved. Deletions cut 2 bases from V and 7 bases from J, with 12 bases between. The germline V gene has CDR1 SGHTA and CDR2 FQGTGA. There are 13 residues in the CDR3. This CDR3 is CASSLDTGREQYS. Written as DNA, the CDR3 is TGTGCCAGCAGCTTAGACACGGGCAGGGAGCAGTACTCC.

The chain carries TRBV24-1 and TRBJ2-1; D gene unclear. Germline V lookup: CDR1 KGHDR, CDR2 SFDVKD. V was shortened by 5 bases and J by 0 bases, with 10 bases between the two germline ends. The CDR3 has 15 residues. This chain's CDR3 is CATSGGPSSYNEQFF. The CDR3 DNA sequence: TGTGCCACCAGTGGGGGTCCGAGCTCCTACAATGAGCAGTTCTTC.

V gene TRBV6-1 combines with J gene TRBJ2-7; TRBD1 matches at 7 bases. The CDR3 sequence is 14 residues long. The ends lost 2 bases at V and 5 bases at J; junction bases unmatched: 6. CDR1 is MNHNS, CDR2 SASEGT, per germline. The CDR3 loop is CASSESFQGDEQYF. Here the CDR3 DNA reads TGTGCCAGCAGTGAATCCTTTCAGGGGGACGAGCAGTACTTC.

The chain couples TRBV29-1 to TRBJ2-3; 8 bases align to TRBD2. This CDR3 has 15 residues. CDR1 SQVTM and CDR2 ANQGSEA come from the germline V gene. Trimming took 6 bases from V and 0 from J; bases not matched to a gene: 8. CDR3 coding DNA: TGCAGCGTCATTACTATAGCGGGGAGCACAGATACGCAGTATTTT. Protein product: CSVITIAGSTDTQYF.

DNA for the CDR3: TGCAGCTTACCGGACACTGAAGCTTTCTTT. Amino acids: CSLPDTEAFF. The chain has TRBV29-1 and TRBJ1-1, with D unresolved. Between the trimmed V and J ends, which lost 8 bases and 3 bases, there was a span of 7 bases. This CDR3 has 10 amino acids. The V gene's germline CDR1 is SQVTM and CDR2 ANQGSEA.

J is TRBJ1-2 and V is TRBV29-1; D is undetermined. Germline V gene data show CDR1 as SQVTM and CDR2 as ANQGSEA. The V and J ends lost 4 bases and 2 bases respectively, with 8 bases between them. The CDR3 runs 12 residues. The CDR3 nucleotides read TGCAGCGTTGGATGGGCCAACTATGGCTACACCTTC. Translation gives CSVGWANYGYTF.

The rearrangement joins TRBV2 to TRBJ2-2; tentative D call: TRBD1 (7 bases). The CDR3 spans 15 residues. The germline V gene has CDR1 SNHLY and CDR2 FYNNEI. V was trimmed by 4 bases and J by 4 bases, leaving 13 bases between them. CDR3 sequence: CASSGYRGGTGELFF. The CDR3 coding sequence is TGTGCCAGCAGTGGGTACAGGGGAGGCACCGGGGAGCTGTTTTTT.

This clonotype came up a few times. The V gene is TRBV2, the J gene TRBJ2-1; no clear D gene. Trimming removed 1 base at V and 0 bases at J, with 13 bases between. This CDR3 comprises 17 residues. Germline-derived CDR1 and CDR2 are SNHLY and FYNNEI. As DNA, the CDR3 is TGTGCCAGCAGTGAAGGCGGCCACACACGCTCCTACAATGAGCAGTTCTTC. Translating it yields CASSEGGHTRSYNEQFF.

The CDR3 spells CSVIGTGINDEQYF. The CDR3 DNA sequence: TGCAGCGTCATCGGGACAGGGATAAACGACGAGCAGTACTTC. The chain couples TRBV29-1 to TRBJ2-7, with 9 bases lining up with TRBD1. Germline-derived CDR1 and CDR2 are SQVTM and ANQGSEA. CDR3 length equals 14 residues. V dropped 6 bases and J dropped 5; count of bases not matched to a gene: 11.

This clonotype was recorded at least ten times. V usage is TRBV20-1 and J usage is TRBJ1-2, with D unresolved. The CDR3 is 14 amino acids. The V end lost 0 bases, the J end lost 2 bases, and 10 bases lay between the germline ends. The germline V gene has CDR1 DFQATT and CDR2 SNEGSKA (reference sequence). CDR3 in DNA: TGCAGTGCTAGAGATCCTCCGTTAAACTATGGCTACACCTTC. This encodes CSARDPPLNYGYTF.

This clonotype showed up just once. The chain employs TRBV12-3 or TRBV12-4 and TRBJ1-2; tentative D call: TRBD1 (5 bases). Trimming left V 3 bases short and J 8 bases short, with 10 bases between. The CDR3 sequence is 12 residues long. In DNA, the CDR3 is TGTGCCAGCAGTTTTACAGGACACGGCTACACCTTC. It is translated as CASSFTGHGYTF.

J is TRBJ1-5 and V is TRBV20-1, with D hard to call. This CDR3 comprises 10 residues. Germline CDR1 reads DFQATT; CDR2 reads SNEGSKA (reference sequence). Trimming took 3 bases from V and 7 from J, leaving 4 bases between them. The CDR3 region is CSARGQPQHF. In DNA form, the CDR3 reads TGCAGTGCTAGGGGACAGCCCCAGCATTTT.

This clonotype was seen repeatedly, ten times or more. J is TRBJ2-5 and V is TRBV3-1, with 11 bases fitting TRBD2. The CDR3 is made up of 15 amino acids. Trimming took 4 bases from V and 2 from J; bases not matched to a gene: 3. The germline CDR1 and CDR2 sequences are LGHDT and YNNKEL (reference sequence). The CDR3 nucleotides are TGTGCCAGCAGCCCCCGGACTAGCGGGCAAGAGACCCAGTACTTC. It specifies CASSPRTSGQETQYF.

The V and J genes are TRBV7-8 and TRBJ1-2; 7 bases map to TRBD1. Germline CDR1 is SGHVS and CDR2 is FQNEAQ. Trimming cost V 5 bases and J 5 bases; bases outside gene matches: 5. This CDR3 has 13 amino acids. In nucleotides, the CDR3 is TGTGCCAGCAGCCAGGGACAGATGTATGGCTACACCTTC. Its protein is CASSQGQMYGYTF.

The gene calls are TRBV10-3 and TRBJ1-5; maybe TRBD1 (5 bases). The length of the CDR3 is 16 residues. Germline CDR1 ENHRY, CDR2 SYGVKD. Trimming shortened V by 5 bases and J by 6 bases, and 20 bases separated the two germline ends. This CDR3 reads CAISYRTSGTGQPQHF. For the CDR3, the DNA is TGTGCCATCAGTTATAGGACTAGCGGGACGGGTCAGCCCCAGCATTTT.

This chain uses TRBV29-1 with TRBJ1-2; TRBD1 might be the D (6 bases). V was trimmed by 6 bases and J by 4 bases, leaving 21 bases between them. Germline V gene data show CDR1 as SQVTM and CDR2 as ANQGSEA. The CDR3 has 15 residues. CDR3 nucleotides: TGCAGCGTCCGGACTAGCGGGGGCGACGGCTATGGCTACACCTTC. This translates into CSVRTSGGDGYGYTF.